The rows below give T cell receptor beta chains drawn from one sample of a study of shared clonotypes between healthy human individuals. The assay was immunoSEQ multiplex PCR, and TCRdb's table has in-frame clones only and misses some. The sample contains 2.3 million or so clones, 85% to 95% of which appear only once. Sequenced input: naive CD4+ T cells from PBMCs. The receptors were sampled from a young man in good health. Some clones in this sample may be carry-over from other donors' samples. CDR3s include the opening cysteine and the closing phenylalanine or tryptophan. Fields, in order: V gene, D gene, J gene, clone size, CDR3 protein, CDR3 DNA. The D gene is left open where the match is weak. Clone size is given for some rows only: seen once, a few or many times, or a class if the clone is expanded.

TRBV7-8	.	TRBJ1-5	.	CASSSNNQPQHF	TGTGCCAGCAGCTCGAACAATCAGCCCCAGCATTTT
TRBV15	.	TRBJ2-3	.	CATRARVLEDTQYF	TGTGCCACCAGGGCTAGGGTCTTGGAAGATACGCAGTATTTT
TRBV28	.	TRBJ1-5	.	CASSSGAEGNQPQHF	TGTGCCAGCAGTTCAGGAGCGGAGGGGAATCAGCCCCAGCATTTT
TRBV27	.	TRBJ1-2	.	CASSFRGAHGYTF	TGTGCCAGCAGCTTTCGGGGGGCTCATGGCTACACCTTC
TRBV6-1	.	TRBJ1-2	.	CASSLGGRGYGYTF	TGTGCCAGCAGTCTGGGGGGGCGAGGGTATGGCTACACCTTC
TRBV6-5	.	TRBJ1-1	.	CASSQRGAGAFF	TGTGCCAGCAGCCAACGAGGAGCAGGAGCTTTCTTT
TRBV7-2	TRBD2	TRBJ2-1	.	CASSQTSASYNEQFF	TGTGCCAGCAGCCAAACTAGCGCTAGCTACAATGAGCAGTTCTTC
TRBV19	.	TRBJ2-7	.	CASSPPGPPSHEQYF	TGTGCCAGTAGTCCACCGGGACCCCCCTCCCACGAGCAGTACTTC
TRBV10-3	.	TRBJ1-5	.	CAISESRISNQPQHF	TGTGCCATCAGTGAGTCCAGGATTAGCAATCAGCCCCAGCATTTT
TRBV18	.	TRBJ2-2	once	CASSPNMSGELFF	TGTGCCAGCTCACCTAATATGAGCGGGGAGCTGTTTTTT
TRBV7-6	.	TRBJ2-3	.	CASSRGRIGTDTQYF	TGTGCCAGCAGCCGGGGACGGATAGGTACAGATACGCAGTATTTT
TRBV10-3	TRBD2	TRBJ2-3	.	CAISELGSGIDTQYF	TGTGCCATCAGTGAGTTGGGTAGCGGGATCGATACGCAGTATTTT
TRBV5-6	.	TRBJ2-5	.	CASSLEGETQYF	TGTGCCAGCAGCTTGGAGGGGGAGACCCAGTACTTC
TRBV7-9	TRBD1	TRBJ2-5	.	CASSLMTGGETQYF	TGTGCCAGCAGCCTAATGACAGGGGGAGAGACCCAGTACTTC
TRBV6-1	.	TRBJ1-1	.	CASNWNRQGRTEAFF	TGTGCCAGCAATTGGAATCGGCAGGGAAGAACTGAAGCTTTCTTT
TRBV5-1	.	TRBJ2-3	.	CASSLSSPKDTQYF	TGCGCCAGCAGCTTGTCCTCTCCCAAAGATACGCAGTATTTT
TRBV6-6	TRBD1	TRBJ1-1	.	CASSYSGTEALRAFF	TGTGCCAGCAGTTACTCCGGGACAGAGGCCCTGAGGGCTTTCTTT
TRBV7-2	.	TRBJ2-1	.	CASSPTRMGEQFF	TGTGCCAGCAGCCCAACGAGAATGGGCGAGCAGTTCTTC
TRBV25-1	TRBD2	TRBJ2-7	.	CASNPSGRAYEQYF	TGTGCCAGCAACCCCAGCGGGAGGGCGTACGAGCAGTACTTC
TRBV4-1	TRBD2	TRBJ2-5	.	CASSQRLGLAGGGKETQYF	TGCGCCAGCAGCCAAAGATTAGGACTAGCGGGAGGGGGTAAAGAGACCCAGTACTTC
TRBV19	.	TRBJ1-1	.	CASGVFGGTEAFF	TGTGCCAGTGGAGTGTTTGGGGGGACTGAAGCTTTCTTT
TRBV27	.	TRBJ2-2	.	CASSSPVVRTGELFF	TGTGCCAGCAGTTCCCCCGTCGTAAGAACCGGGGAGCTGTTTTTT
TRBV11-2	.	TRBJ2-5	.	CASSLFIQETQYF	TGTGCCAGCAGCTTATTTATACAAGAGACCCAGTACTTC
TRBV10-2	.	TRBJ2-3	.	CASKVSDTQYF	TGCGCCAGCAAAGTTTCAGATACGCAGTATTTT
TRBV2	TRBD2	TRBJ2-7	.	CASSLGLAGALEQYF	TGTGCCAGCAGCCTGGGACTAGCGGGAGCTCTCGAGCAGTACTTC
TRBV7-6	TRBD1	TRBJ2-5	.	CASSPRDSFAETQYF	TGTGCCAGCAGCCCCCGGGACAGCTTTGCGGAGACCCAGTACTTC
TRBV5-4	TRBD1	TRBJ1-1	.	CASSLEWTGGTFF	TGTGCCAGCAGCTTGGAATGGACAGGGGGAACTTTCTTT
TRBV10-3	TRBD1	TRBJ1-4	.	CAISEQSDRAGGKLFF	TGTGCCATCAGTGAGCAATCGGACAGGGCGGGAGGAAAACTGTTTTTT
TRBV29-1	TRBD1	TRBJ2-3	.	CSVDRSGRGTDTQYF	TGCAGCGTTGATAGGTCGGGCAGGGGGACAGATACGCAGTATTTT
TRBV5-1	TRBD2	TRBJ2-7	.	CASSLGLRVAGDYYEQYF	TGCGCCAGCAGCTTGGGGTTGAGGGTAGCGGGAGACTACTACGAGCAGTACTTC
TRBV4-2	.	TRBJ2-4	.	CASSQGGAKNIQYF	TGTGCCAGCAGCCAAGGTGGGGCCAAAAACATTCAGTACTTC
TRBV27	TRBD1	TRBJ1-2	.	CASKIQGNTYGYTF	TGTGCCAGCAAAATACAGGGGAATACCTATGGCTACACCTTC
TRBV5-4	.	TRBJ2-7	.	CASSLIGIGDEQYF	TGTGCCAGCAGCTTAATAGGGATAGGGGACGAGCAGTACTTC
TRBV2	TRBD2	TRBJ2-2	.	CASTAAGVTGELFF	TGTGCCAGCACGGCCGCGGGAGTCACCGGGGAGCTGTTTTTT